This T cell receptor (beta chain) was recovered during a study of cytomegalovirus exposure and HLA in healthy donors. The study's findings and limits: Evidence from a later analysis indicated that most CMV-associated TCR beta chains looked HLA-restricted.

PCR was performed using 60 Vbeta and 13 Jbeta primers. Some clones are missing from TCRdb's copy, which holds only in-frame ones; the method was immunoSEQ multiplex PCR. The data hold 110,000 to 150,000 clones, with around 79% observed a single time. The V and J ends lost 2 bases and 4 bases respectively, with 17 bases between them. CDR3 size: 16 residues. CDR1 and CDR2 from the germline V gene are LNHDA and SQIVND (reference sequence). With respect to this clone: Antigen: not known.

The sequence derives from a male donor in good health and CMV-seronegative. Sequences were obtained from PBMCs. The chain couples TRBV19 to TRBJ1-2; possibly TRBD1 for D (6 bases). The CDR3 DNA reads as TGTGCCAGTAGTATACGGAAGGATGTCAGGGGCTATGGCTACACCTTC. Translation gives CASSIRKDVRGYGYTF.